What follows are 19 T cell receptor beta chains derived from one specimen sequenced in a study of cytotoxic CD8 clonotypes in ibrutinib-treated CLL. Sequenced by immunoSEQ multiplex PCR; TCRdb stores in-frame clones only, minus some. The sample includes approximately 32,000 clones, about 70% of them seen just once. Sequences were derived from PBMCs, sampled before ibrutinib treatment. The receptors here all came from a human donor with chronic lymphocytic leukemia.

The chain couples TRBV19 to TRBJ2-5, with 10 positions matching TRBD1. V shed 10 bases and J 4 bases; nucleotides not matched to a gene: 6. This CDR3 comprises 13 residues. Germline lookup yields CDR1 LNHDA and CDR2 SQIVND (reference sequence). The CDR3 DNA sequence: TGTGCCACCAGACAGGGGGCGGGAGAGACCCAGTACTTC. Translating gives CATRQGAGETQYF.

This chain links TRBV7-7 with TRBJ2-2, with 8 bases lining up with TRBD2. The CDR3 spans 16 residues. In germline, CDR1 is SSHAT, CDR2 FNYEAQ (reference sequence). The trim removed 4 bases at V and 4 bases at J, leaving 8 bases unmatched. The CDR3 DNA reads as TGTGCCAGCAGCTCACTCGAGCGGGGGCCCACCGGGGAGCTGTTTTTT. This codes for CASSSLERGPTGELFF.

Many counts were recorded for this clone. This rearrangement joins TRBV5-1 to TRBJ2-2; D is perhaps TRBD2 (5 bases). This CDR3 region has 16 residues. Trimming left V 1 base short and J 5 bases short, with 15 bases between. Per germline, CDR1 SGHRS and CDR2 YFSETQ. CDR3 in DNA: TGCGCCAGCAGCTTGCAAGGAGGTTCGCGAACCGGGGAGCTGTTTTTT. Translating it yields CASSLQGGSRTGELFF.

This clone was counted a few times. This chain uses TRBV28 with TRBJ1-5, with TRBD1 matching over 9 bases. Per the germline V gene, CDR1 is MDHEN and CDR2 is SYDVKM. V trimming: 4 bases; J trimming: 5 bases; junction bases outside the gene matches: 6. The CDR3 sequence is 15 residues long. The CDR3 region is CASSSGQGFYQPQHF. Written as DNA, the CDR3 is TGTGCCAGCAGTTCTGGACAGGGGTTTTATCAGCCCCAGCATTTT.

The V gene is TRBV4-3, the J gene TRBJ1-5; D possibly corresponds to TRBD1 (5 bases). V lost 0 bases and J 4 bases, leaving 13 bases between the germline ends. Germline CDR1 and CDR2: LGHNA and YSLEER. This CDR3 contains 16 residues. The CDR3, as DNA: TGCGCCAGCAGCCAAGATCGTCCACAGGCTAATCAGCCCCAGCATTTT. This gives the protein CASSQDRPQANQPQHF.

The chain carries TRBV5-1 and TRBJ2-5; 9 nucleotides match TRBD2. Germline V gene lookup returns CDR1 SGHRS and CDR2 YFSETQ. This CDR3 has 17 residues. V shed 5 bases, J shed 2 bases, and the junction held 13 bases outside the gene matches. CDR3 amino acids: CASRPAGASGAQETQYF. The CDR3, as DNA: TGCGCCAGCAGGCCCGCTGGCGCTAGCGGGGCTCAAGAGACCCAGTACTTC.

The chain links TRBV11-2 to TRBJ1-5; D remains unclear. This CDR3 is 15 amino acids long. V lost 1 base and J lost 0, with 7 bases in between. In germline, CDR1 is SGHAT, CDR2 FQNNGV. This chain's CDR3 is CASSLGPYSNQPQHF. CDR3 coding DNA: TGTGCCAGCAGCTTAGGGCCGTATAGCAATCAGCCCCAGCATTTT.

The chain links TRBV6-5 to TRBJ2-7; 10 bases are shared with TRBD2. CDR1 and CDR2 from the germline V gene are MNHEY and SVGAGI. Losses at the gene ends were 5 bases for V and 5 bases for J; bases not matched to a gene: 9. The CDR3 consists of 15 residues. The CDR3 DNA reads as TGTGCCAGCAGTCGATCTAGCGGGAGTTTACACGAGCAGTACTTC. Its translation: CASSRSSGSLHEQYF.

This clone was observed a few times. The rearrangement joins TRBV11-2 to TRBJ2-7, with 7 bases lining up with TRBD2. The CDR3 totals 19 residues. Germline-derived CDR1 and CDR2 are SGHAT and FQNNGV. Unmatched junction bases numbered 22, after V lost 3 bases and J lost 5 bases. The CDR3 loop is CASSFGLGDYSREFNEQYF. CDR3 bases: TGTGCCAGCAGCTTTGGGCTGGGGGACTACTCGCGGGAGTTCAACGAGCAGTACTTC.

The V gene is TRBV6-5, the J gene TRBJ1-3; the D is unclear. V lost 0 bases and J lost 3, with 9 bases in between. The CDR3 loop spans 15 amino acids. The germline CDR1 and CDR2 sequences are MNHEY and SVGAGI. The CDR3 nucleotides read TGTGCCAGCAGTTACTCGGGGAGCCTTGGAAACACCATATATTTT. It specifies CASSYSGSLGNTIYF.

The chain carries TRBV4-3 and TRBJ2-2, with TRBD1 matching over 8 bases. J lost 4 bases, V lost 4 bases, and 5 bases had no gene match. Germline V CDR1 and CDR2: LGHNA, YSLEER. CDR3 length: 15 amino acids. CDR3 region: CASSPDRATTGELFF. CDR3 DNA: TGCGCCAGCAGCCCGGACAGGGCTACCACCGGGGAGCTGTTTTTT.

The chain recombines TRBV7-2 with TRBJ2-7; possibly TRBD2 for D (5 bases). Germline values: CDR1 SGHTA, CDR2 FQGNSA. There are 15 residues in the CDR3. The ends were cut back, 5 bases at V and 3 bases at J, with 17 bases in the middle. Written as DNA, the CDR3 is TGTGCCAGCAGCGAAGCGGACGGAGTGCACTACGAGCAGTACTTC. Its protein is CASSEADGVHYEQYF. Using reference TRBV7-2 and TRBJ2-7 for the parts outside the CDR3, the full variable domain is GAGVSQSPSNKVTEKGKDVELRCDPISGHTALYWYRQSLGQGLEFLIYFQGNSAPDKSGLPSDRFSAERTGGSVSTLTIQRTQQEDSAVYLCASSEADGVHYEQYFGPGTRLTVT.

CDR3 sequence (DNA): TGTGCCAGCTTCGAATTCTCCGAAGCTTTCTTT. This translates into CASFEFSEAFF. This chain links TRBV6-5 with TRBJ1-1; D remains unclear. V dropped 8 bases and J dropped 8 bases, with 12 bases sitting between them. Per germline, CDR1 MNHEY and CDR2 SVGAGI. CDR3 size: 11 residues.

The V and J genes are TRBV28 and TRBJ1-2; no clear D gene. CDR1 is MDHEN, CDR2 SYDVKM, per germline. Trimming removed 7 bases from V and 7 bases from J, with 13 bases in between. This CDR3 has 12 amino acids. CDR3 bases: TGTGCCAGCACCATTAAGGGATCTGGCTACACCTTC. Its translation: CASTIKGSGYTF.

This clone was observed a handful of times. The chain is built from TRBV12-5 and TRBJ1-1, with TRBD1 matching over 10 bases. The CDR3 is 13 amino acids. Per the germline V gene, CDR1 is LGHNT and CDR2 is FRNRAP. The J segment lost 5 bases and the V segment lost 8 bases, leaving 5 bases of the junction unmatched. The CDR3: CASSTGGWTEAFF. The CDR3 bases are TGTGCTAGTTCGACAGGGGGCTGGACTGAAGCTTTCTTT.

The CDR3 protein is CASSTGNSPLHF. In nucleotides, the CDR3 is TGTGCCAGCAGTACGGGGAATTCACCCCTCCACTTT. The rearrangement joins TRBV6-5 to TRBJ1-6; no definite D call. Germline lookup yields CDR1 MNHEY and CDR2 SVGAGI. Trimming left V 5 bases short and J 7 bases short, with 6 bases between. The CDR3 runs 12 residues.

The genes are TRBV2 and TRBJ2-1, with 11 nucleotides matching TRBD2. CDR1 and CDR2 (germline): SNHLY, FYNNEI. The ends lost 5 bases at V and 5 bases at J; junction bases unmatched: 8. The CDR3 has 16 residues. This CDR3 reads CASSLDLAGGHNEQFF. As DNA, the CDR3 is TGTGCCAGCAGTCTGGACCTAGCGGGAGGACACAATGAGCAGTTCTTC.

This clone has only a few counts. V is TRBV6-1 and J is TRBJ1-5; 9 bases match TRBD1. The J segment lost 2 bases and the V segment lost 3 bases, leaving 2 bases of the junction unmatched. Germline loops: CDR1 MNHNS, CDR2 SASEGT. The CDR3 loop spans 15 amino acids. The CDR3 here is CASSDRTGGNQPQHF. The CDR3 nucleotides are TGTGCCAGCAGTGACCGGACAGGGGGCAATCAGCCCCAGCATTTT.

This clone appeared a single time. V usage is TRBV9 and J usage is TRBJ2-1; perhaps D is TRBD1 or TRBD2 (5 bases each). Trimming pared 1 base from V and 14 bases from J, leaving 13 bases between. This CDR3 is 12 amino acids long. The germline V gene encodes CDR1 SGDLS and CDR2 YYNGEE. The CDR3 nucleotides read TGTGCCAGCAGCGTATGGGACGGTTCGAAGTTCTTC. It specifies CASSVWDGSKFF.